The rows below give T cell receptor beta chains drawn from one sample of a study of shared clonotypes between healthy human individuals. The repertoire was sequenced with immunoSEQ multiplex PCR; TCRdb's copy has only in-frame clones and lacks some. The sample records hundreds of thousands of clones, around 78% being singletons. The sample consisted of PBMCs. These TCRs come from a woman between 40 and 50 years old in good health. Some clones in this sample may be carry-over from other donors' samples. Both conserved end residues are part of each CDR3. The D gene is left open where the match is weak. Only some rows state a clone size, as once, few, many or a class for expanded clones.

j_call	v_call	d_call	cdr3_length	clone_size	cdr3_aa	cdr3_nt
TRBJ2-2	TRBV2	NA	14	NA	CASRKGSGTGELFF	TGTGCCAGCAGGAAAGGGAGCGGCACCGGGGAGCTGTTTTTT
TRBJ2-7	TRBV6-6	NA	13	NA	CASRPLGAYEQYF	TGTGCCAGCAGGCCCCTGGGCGCATACGAGCAGTACTTC
TRBJ2-3	TRBV7-9	NA	14	few	CASSSRDGTDTQYF	TGTGCCAGCAGCTCCCGGGACGGCACAGATACGCAGTATTTT
TRBJ2-1	TRBV29-1	TRBD2	15	NA	CSVVGKTSGRAGQFF	TGCAGCGTTGTAGGCAAGACCAGCGGGAGGGCCGGGCAGTTCTTC
TRBJ2-7	TRBV10-3	TRBD2	14	NA	CAISEICGRYEQYF	TGTGCCATCAGTGAGATTTGCGGGAGGTACGAGCAGTACTTC
TRBJ2-1	TRBV27	TRBD2	16	medium-sized	CASSSLQRGAYNEQFF	TGTGCCAGCAGTTCCCTCCAGCGGGGCGCCTACAATGAGCAGTTCTTC
TRBJ1-1	TRBV28	NA	12	few	CASSLRHTEAFF	TGTGCCAGCAGTCTTCGACACACTGAAGCTTTCTTT
TRBJ2-1	TRBV15	TRBD2	15	NA	CATSRGDGTSDEQFF	TGTGCCACCAGCAGAGGGGACGGGACTAGCGATGAGCAGTTCTTC
TRBJ2-6	TRBV5-4	NA	17	NA	CASGASVRQSRANVLTF	TGTGCCAGCGGTGCGTCCGTAAGACAAAGTCGGGCCAACGTCCTGACTTTC
TRBJ2-3	TRBV5-4	TRBD2	19	few	CASSTGTSGRALITDTQYF	TGTGCCAGCAGCACTGGGACTAGCGGGAGGGCCCTGATTACAGATACGCAGTATTTT
TRBJ1-4	TRBV27	NA	14	NA	CASSLSTGNEKLFF	TGTGCCAGCAGTTTGTCCACCGGTAATGAAAAACTGTTTTTT
TRBJ1-2	TRBV19	NA	15	NA	CASRSMQGALYGYTF	TGTGCCAGTAGATCTATGCAAGGCGCACTCTATGGCTACACCTTC
TRBJ1-2	TRBV28	NA	12	NA	CATSGDRYGYTF	TGTGCCACATCGGGGGATCGGTATGGCTACACCTTC
TRBJ2-3	TRBV7-3	TRBD2	16	NA	CASSLTSGLSTDTQYF	TGTGCCAGCAGCCTCACTAGCGGACTTAGCACAGATACGCAGTATTTT
TRBJ2-2	TRBV6-5	NA	12	NA	CASSRNTGELFF	TGTGCCAGCAGCCGGAACACCGGGGAGCTGTTTTTT
TRBJ2-7	TRBV7-9	TRBD1	18	NA	CASSSTTGTIRKGYEQYF	TGTGCCAGCAGCTCCACGACAGGGACCATCCGCAAGGGCTACGAGCAGTACTTC
TRBJ2-7	TRBV7-9	TRBD1	18	few	CASSRTGTGGTDSYEQYF	TGTGCCAGCAGCCGGACCGGGACAGGGGGAACGGACAGTTACGAGCAGTACTTC
TRBJ2-1	TRBV19	TRBD2	12	NA	CASGPGAGQQFF	TGTGCCAGCGGGCCCGGAGCGGGACAGCAGTTCTTC
TRBJ2-7	TRBV7-3	TRBD1	15	many	CASSLVPGTGDEQYF	TGTGCCAGCAGCTTAGTCCCGGGGACAGGGGACGAGCAGTACTTC
TRBJ1-2	TRBV2	NA	14	NA	CASRDLGSNYGYTF	TGTGCCAGCAGGGATTTAGGGTCCAACTATGGCTACACCTTC
TRBJ2-7	TRBV18	TRBD2	14	once	CASSPPGLAYEQYF	TGTGCCAGCTCACCCCCGGGACTAGCGTACGAGCAGTACTTC
TRBJ2-2	TRBV7-4	NA	13	NA	CASSLEATGELFF	TGTGCCAGCAGCTTAGAGGCCACCGGGGAGCTGTTTTTT
TRBJ1-5	TRBV7-2	NA	13	once	CASTLGANQPQHF	TGTGCCAGCACCTTAGGGGCAAATCAGCCCCAGCATTTT
TRBJ2-5	TRBV5-1	NA	12	NA	CASSPPGETQYF	TGCGCCAGCAGCCCCCCGGGAGAGACCCAGTACTTC
TRBJ1-3	TRBV6-5	NA	15	NA	CASSAIGVGGNTIYF	TGTGCCAGCAGTGCGATTGGGGTTGGTGGAAACACCATATATTTT
TRBJ2-1	TRBV10-3	NA	11	NA	CAIMKNNEQFF	TGTGCCATCATGAAGAACAATGAGCAGTTCTTC
TRBJ2-5	TRBV15	TRBD2	16	NA	CATSRAGTSGGQTQYF	TGTGCCACCAGCAGAGCAGGGACTAGCGGGGGGCAGACCCAGTACTTC
TRBJ1-2	TRBV5-1	NA	13	few	CASKPGGDYGYTF	TGCGCCAGCAAACCAGGAGGGGACTATGGCTACACCTTC
TRBJ1-2	TRBV7-9	TRBD1	14	NA	CASSVGRGPGGYTF	TGTGCCAGCAGCGTCGGCAGGGGGCCTGGTGGCTACACCTTC
TRBJ1-5	TRBV6-1	TRBD1	15	NA	CASSEEAGGSQPQHF	TGTGCCAGCAGTGAAGAGGCAGGGGGCTCTCAGCCCCAGCATTTT
TRBJ2-1	TRBV5-1	TRBD1	15	NA	CASSFFPTGVAQQFF	TGCGCCAGCAGCTTCTTTCCGACAGGGGTAGCGCAGCAGTTCTTC
TRBJ2-3	TRBV21-1	NA	17	NA	CASSKRRASGSTDTQYF	TGTGCCAGCAGCAAAAGGAGGGCTAGCGGGAGCACAGATACGCAGTATTTT
TRBJ2-7	TRBV29-1	NA	13	NA	CSVAVTPSYEQYF	TGCAGCGTTGCAGTAACCCCCTCCTACGAGCAGTACTTC
TRBJ1-3	TRBV6-6	NA	12	NA	CASNGLGDTICF	TGTGCCAGTAATGGGCTTGGGGACACCATATGTTTT
TRBJ2-3	TRBV5-3	TRBD2	17	NA	CARSLGMSGRAADTQYF	TGTGCCAGAAGCTTGGGGATGAGCGGGAGGGCAGCAGATACGCAGTATTTT
TRBJ1-5	TRBV27	TRBD1	14	NA	CASREGARDQPQHF	TGTGCCAGCAGAGAGGGGGCTCGGGATCAGCCCCAGCATTTT
TRBJ1-5	TRBV29-1	NA	13	many	CSVSSGGNQPQHF	TGCAGCGTCTCCTCGGGGGGCAATCAGCCCCAGCATTTT
TRBJ1-1	TRBV10-2	TRBD1	14	NA	CASSEDLQGEEAFF	TGCGCCAGCAGTGAGGACCTACAGGGGGAGGAAGCTTTCTTT
TRBJ2-3	TRBV7-9	NA	15	few	CASSRGVAEADTQYF	TGTGCCAGCAGCCGAGGAGTAGCGGAAGCAGATACGCAGTATTTT
TRBJ1-1	TRBV4-3	NA	15	NA	CASSPEGAVNTEAFF	TGCGCCAGCAGCCCAGAAGGGGCAGTGAACACTGAAGCTTTCTTT